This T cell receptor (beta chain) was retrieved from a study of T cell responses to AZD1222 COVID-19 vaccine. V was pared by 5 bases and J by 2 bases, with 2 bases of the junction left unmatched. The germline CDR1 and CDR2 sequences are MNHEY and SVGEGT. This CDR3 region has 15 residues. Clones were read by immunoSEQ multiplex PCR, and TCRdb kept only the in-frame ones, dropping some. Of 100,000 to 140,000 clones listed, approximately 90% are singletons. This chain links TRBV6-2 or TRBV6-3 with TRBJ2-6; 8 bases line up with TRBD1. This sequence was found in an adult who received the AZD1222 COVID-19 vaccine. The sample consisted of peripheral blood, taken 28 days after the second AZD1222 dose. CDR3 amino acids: CASSRQGTGANVLTF. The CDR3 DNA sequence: TGTGCCAGCAGTCGACAGGGGACTGGGGCCAACGTCCTGACTTTC.